These 7 T cell receptor beta chains were sequenced from one sample in a study of memory CD4+ T cells and cytomegalovirus serostatus. The sort gate was single viable CD3+CD4+CD8-CD45RO+ cells for memory CD4+ T cells. Using immunoSEQ multiplex PCR, the repertoire was profiled, and TCRdb retains in-frame clones only, with some absent. This table has roughly 48,000 clones, around four fifths appearing once. Sequencing was performed on memory CD4+ T cells from blood. These receptors originate from an adult in good health and CMV-seropositive.

The chain joins TRBV6-5 to TRBJ2-3; D is possibly TRBD2 (6 bases). CDR1 is MNHEY and CDR2 is SVGAGI in the germline V gene. This CDR3 region has 15 residues. V was pared by 2 bases and J by 1 base, with 10 bases between. The CDR3: CASSYRDFGTDTQYF. The CDR3 coding sequence is TGTGCCAGCAGTTACCGGGACTTCGGCACAGATACGCAGTATTTT.

The chain joins TRBV29-1 to TRBJ1-1, with D unclear. The germline V gene encodes CDR1 SQVTM and CDR2 ANQGSEA. V dropped 4 bases and J dropped 1 base, with 7 bases sitting between them. This CDR3 spans 12 amino acids. CDR3 coding DNA: TGCAGCGTTGGGCACAGGAACACTGAAGCTTTCTTT. Its protein is CSVGHRNTEAFF.

The table lists this clone with a few counts. This rearrangement joins TRBV6-5 to TRBJ2-7; D remains unclear. CDR1 MNHEY and CDR2 SVGAGI come from the germline V gene. The CDR3 extends over 12 amino acids. Trimming stripped 6 bases from V and 2 bases from J, with 8 bases between. CDR3 DNA sequence: TGTGCCAGCAGCACTGGGCCCTACGAGCAGTACTTC. Its protein is CASSTGPYEQYF.

V gene TRBV6-1 combines with J gene TRBJ1-1; tentative D call: TRBD1 (5 bases). CDR1 and CDR2 (germline): MNHNS, SASEGT. Trimming pared 7 bases from V and 1 base from J, leaving 16 bases between. The length of the CDR3 is 15 residues. CDR3 in amino acids: CASIQRQGSNTEAFF. The DNA of the CDR3 is TGTGCCAGCATTCAAAGGCAGGGTTCGAACACTGAAGCTTTCTTT.

This clone was recorded a few times. The V call is TRBV2, the J call TRBJ2-2; D call uncertain. From germline, CDR1 is SNHLY and CDR2 FYNNEI. The CDR3 is 13 amino acids. V lost 5 bases to trimming and J lost 6 bases, with 10 bases between them. The CDR3 reads CASSRKSPGELFF. CDR3 DNA sequence: TGTGCCAGCAGTCGTAAATCACCCGGGGAGCTGTTTTTT.

The chain carries TRBV7-8 and TRBJ2-3; perhaps TRBD2 as D (6 bases). V lost 5 bases and J lost 6, with 24 bases in between. This CDR3 spans 17 amino acids. CDR1 and CDR2 from the germline V gene are SGHVS and FQNEAQ. The DNA of the CDR3 is TGTGCCAGCAGCCGAGCTCGCACCGGCCCCGCGGGGGATACGCAGTATTTT. This codes for CASSRARTGPAGDTQYF.

The V and J genes are TRBV5-1 and TRBJ2-3; D perhaps matches TRBD1 (6 bases). This CDR3 has 14 residues. The V end was cut by 0 bases, the J end by 2 bases, with 7 bases between. Per the germline V gene, CDR1 is SGHRS and CDR2 is YFSETQ. This chain's CDR3 is CASSLGDTTDTQYF. The CDR3 DNA sequence: TGCGCCAGCAGCTTGGGGGACACCACAGATACGCAGTATTTT.